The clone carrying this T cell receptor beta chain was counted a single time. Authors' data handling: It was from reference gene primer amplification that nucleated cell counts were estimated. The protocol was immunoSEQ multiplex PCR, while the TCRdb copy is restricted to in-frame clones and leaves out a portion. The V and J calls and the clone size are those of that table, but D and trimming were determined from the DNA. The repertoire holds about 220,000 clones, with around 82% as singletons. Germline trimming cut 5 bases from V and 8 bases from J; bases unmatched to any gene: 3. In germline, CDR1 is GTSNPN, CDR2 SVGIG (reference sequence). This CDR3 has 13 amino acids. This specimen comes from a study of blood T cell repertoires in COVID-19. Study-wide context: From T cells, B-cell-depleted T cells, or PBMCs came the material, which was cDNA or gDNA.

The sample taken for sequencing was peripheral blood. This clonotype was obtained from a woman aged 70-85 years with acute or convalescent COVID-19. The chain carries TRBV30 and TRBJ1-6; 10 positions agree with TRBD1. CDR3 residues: CAWLGQGDSPLHF. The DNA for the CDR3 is TGTGCCTGGCTCGGACAGGGGGATTCACCCCTCCACTTT.